This TCR beta chain was observed in a study of blood T cell repertoires in COVID-19. At the level of the study: Samples taken during acute and convalescent COVID-19 were collected in the United States, Italy and Spain. Sources were T cells, B-cell-depleted T cells, or PBMCs; the material itself was cDNA or gDNA.

V shed 8 bases and J shed 6 bases, with 6 bases lying between them. The germline V gene encodes CDR1 SNHLY and CDR2 FYNNEI. The CDR3 is made up of 10 amino acids. In the original workflow: Researchers report that nucleated cell counts were estimated from reference gene primer amplification. Data came from immunoSEQ multiplex PCR; TCRdb stores just in-frame clones and leaves some out. V and J calls plus clone size are reproduced from that table; the DNA served to infer D and trimming. The sample includes some 220,000 clones, 80% to 85% of them seen just once. Sequences were obtained from peripheral blood. This TCR was recovered from a woman in her 30s who had recovered from COVID-19. V and J are TRBV2 and TRBJ2-3; D gene uncertain. CDR3 protein: CASQADTQYF. CDR3 nucleotides: TGTGCCAGCCAGGCGGATACGCAGTATTTT.